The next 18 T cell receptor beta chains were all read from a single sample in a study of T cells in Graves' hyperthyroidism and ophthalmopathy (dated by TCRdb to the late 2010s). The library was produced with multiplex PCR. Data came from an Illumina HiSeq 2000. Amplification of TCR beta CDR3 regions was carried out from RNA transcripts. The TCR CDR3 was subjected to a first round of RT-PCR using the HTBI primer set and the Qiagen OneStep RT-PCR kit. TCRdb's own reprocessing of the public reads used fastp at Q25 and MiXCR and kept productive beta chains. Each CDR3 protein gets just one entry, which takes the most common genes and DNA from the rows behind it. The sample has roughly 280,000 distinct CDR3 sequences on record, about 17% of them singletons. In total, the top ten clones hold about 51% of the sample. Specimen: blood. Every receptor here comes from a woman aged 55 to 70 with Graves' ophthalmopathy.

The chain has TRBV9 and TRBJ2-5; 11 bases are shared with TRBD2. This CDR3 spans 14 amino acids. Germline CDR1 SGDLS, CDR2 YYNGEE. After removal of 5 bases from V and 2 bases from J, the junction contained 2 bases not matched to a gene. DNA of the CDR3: TGTGCCAGCAGTACTAGCGGGGGACAAGAGACCCAGTACTTC. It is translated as CASSTSGGQETQYF.

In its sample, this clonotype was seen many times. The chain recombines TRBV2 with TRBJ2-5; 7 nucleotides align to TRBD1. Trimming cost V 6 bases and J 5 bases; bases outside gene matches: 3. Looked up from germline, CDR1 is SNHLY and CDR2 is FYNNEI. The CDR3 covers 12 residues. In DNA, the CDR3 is TGTGCCAGCAGAGAGGACAGGGAGACCCAGTACTTC. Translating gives CASREDRETQYF. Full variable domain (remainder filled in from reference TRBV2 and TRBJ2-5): EPEVTQTPSHQVTQMGQEVILRCVPISNHLYFYWYRQILGQKVEFLVSFYNNEISEKSEIFDDQFSVERPDGSNFTLKIRSTKLEDSAMYFCASREDRETQYFGPGTRLLVL.

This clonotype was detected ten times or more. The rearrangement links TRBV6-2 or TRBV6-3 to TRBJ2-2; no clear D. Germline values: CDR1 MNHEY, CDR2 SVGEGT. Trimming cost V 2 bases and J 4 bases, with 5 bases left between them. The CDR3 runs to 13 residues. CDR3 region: CASSYRRTGELFF. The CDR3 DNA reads TGTGCCAGCAGTTACAGGCGCACCGGGGAGCTGTTTTTT.

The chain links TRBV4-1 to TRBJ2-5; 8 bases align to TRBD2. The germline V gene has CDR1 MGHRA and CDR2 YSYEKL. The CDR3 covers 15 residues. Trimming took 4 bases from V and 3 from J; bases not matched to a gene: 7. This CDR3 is CASSPRTSNKETQYF. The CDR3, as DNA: TGCGCCAGCAGCCCGCGGACTAGCAATAAAGAGACCCAGTACTTC.

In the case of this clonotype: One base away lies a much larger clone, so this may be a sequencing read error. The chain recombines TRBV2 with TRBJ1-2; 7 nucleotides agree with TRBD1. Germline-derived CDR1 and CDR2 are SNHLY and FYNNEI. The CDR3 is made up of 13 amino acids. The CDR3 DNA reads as TGTACCAGCAGCTCTGACAGGGACTATGGCTACACCTTC. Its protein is CTSSSDRDYGYTF. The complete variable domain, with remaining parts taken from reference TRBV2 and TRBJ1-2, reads EPEVTQTPSHQVTQMGQEVILRCVPISNHLYFYWYRQILGQKVEFLVSFYNNEISEKSEIFDDQFSVERPDGSNFTLKIRSTKLEDSAMYFCTSSSDRDYGYTFGSGTRLTVV.

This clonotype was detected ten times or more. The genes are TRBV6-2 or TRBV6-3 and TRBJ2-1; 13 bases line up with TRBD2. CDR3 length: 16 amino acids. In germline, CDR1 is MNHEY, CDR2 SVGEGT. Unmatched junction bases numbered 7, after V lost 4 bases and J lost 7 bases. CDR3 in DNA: TGTGCCAGCAGTTCCCTACTAGCGGGGGGGCTGAATGAGCAGTTCTTC. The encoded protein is CASSSLLAGGLNEQFF.

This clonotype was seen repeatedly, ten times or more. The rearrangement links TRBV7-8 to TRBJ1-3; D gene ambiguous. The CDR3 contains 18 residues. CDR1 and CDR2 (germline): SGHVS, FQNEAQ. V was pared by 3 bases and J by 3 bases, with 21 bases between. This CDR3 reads CASSLTLTGSAFGNTIYF. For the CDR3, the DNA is TGTGCCAGCAGCTTGACCCTAACGGGGAGCGCGTTTGGAAACACCATATATTTT.

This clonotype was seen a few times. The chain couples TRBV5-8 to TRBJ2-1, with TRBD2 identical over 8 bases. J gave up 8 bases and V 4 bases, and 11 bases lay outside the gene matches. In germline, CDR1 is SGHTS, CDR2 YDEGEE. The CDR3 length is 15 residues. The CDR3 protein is CASSELAAEVYEQFF. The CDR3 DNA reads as TGTGCCAGCAGCGAACTAGCGGCAGAGGTCTATGAGCAGTTCTTC.

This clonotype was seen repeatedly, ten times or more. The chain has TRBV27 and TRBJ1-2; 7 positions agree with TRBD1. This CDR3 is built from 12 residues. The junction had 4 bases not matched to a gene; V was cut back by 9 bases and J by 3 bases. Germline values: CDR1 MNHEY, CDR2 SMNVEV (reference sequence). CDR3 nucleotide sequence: TGTGCCAGTCGGACAGGATACTATGGCTACACCTTC. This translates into CASRTGYYGYTF.

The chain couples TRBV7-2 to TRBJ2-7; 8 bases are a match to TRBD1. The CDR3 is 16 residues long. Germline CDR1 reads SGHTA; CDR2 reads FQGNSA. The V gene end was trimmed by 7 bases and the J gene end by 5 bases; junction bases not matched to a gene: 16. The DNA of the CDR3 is TGTACCAGCAACCTTTTCGGTGGCAGGGGGCGGAACGAGCAGTACTTC. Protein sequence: CTSNLFGGRGRNEQYF.

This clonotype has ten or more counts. The DNA of the CDR3 is TGTGCCAGCAGTTTTGATGGACCGTCCTACGAGCAGTACTTC. Translated, it gives CASSFDGPSYEQYF. The V gene is TRBV12-3 or TRBV12-4, the J gene TRBJ2-7; no firm D call. CDR3 size: 14 residues. The V end lost 3 bases, the J end lost 1 base, and 10 bases lay between the germline ends.

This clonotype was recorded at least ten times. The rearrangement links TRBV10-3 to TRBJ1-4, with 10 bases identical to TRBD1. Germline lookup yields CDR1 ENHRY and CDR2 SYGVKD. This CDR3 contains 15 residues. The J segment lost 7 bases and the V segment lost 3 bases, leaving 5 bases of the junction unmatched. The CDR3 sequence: CAISERDRGSEKLFF. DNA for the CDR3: TGTGCCATCAGTGAACGGGACAGGGGTAGTGAAAAACTGTTTTTT.

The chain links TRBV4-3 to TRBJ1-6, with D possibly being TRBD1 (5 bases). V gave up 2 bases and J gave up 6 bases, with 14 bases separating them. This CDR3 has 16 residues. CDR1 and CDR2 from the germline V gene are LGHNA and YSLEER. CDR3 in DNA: TGCGCCAGCAGCCAATTGTTGGGGACGGCTAATTCACCCCTCCACTTT. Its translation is CASSQLLGTANSPLHF.

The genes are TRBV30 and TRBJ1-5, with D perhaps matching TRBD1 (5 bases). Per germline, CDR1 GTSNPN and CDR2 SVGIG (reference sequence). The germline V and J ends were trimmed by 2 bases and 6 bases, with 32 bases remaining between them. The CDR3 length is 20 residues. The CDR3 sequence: CAWSPPPGGGEYVRGQPQHF. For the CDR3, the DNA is TGTGCCTGGAGTCCCCCCCCGGGAGGAGGGGAATATGTGAGGGGTCAGCCCCAGCATTTT. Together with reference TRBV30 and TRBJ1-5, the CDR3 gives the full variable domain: SQTIHQWPATLVQPVGSPLSLECTVEGTSNPNLYWYRQAAGRGLQLLFYSVGIGQISSEVPQNLSASRPQDRQFILSSKKLLLSDSGFYLCAWSPPPGGGEYVRGQPQHFGDGTRLSIL.

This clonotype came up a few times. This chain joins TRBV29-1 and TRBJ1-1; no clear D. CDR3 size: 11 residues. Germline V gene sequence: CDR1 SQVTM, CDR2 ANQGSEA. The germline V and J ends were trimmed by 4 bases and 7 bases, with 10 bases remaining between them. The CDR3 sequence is CSVVVLNEAFF. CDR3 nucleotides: TGCAGCGTTGTAGTTCTCAATGAAGCTTTCTTT.

The CDR3 region has the DNA TGTGCCAGCGTCAAAGACGACTATGGCTACACCTTC. It encodes CASVKDDYGYTF. This sequence joins TRBV6-1 and TRBJ1-2; no clear D. The CDR3 is 12 amino acids. Germline assignment: CDR1 MNHNS and CDR2 SASEGT. V lost 8 bases, J lost 3 bases, and 10 bases lay in between.

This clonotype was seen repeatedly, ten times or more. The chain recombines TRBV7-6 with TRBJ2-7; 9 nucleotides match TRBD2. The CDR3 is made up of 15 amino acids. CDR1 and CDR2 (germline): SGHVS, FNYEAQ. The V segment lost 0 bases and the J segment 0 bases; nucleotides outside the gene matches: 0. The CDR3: CASSLATSGSYEQYF. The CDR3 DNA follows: TGTGCCAGCAGCTTAGCGACTAGCGGCTCCTACGAGCAGTACTTC.

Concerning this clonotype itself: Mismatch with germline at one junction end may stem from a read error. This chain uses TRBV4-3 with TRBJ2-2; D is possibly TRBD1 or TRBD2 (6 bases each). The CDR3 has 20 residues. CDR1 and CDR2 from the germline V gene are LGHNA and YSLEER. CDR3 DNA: TGCGCCAGCGGCCAAGATCCCCTCTTGTGGGGGGCCATGAACACCGGGGAGCTGTTTTTT. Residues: CASGQDPLLWGAMNTGELFF.